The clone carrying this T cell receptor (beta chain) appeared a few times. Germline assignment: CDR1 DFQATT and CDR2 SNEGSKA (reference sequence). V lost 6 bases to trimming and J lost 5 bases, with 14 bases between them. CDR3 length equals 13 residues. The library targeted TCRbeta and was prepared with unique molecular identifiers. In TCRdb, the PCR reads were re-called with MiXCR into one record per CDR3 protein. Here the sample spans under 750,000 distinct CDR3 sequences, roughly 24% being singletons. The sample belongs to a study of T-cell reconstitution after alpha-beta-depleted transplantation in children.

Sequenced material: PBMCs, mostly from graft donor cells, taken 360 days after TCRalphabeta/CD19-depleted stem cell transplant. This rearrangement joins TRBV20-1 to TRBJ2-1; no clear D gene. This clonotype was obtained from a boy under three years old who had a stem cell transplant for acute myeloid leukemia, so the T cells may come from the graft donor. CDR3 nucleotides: TGCAGTGCCAAAGACCAGACCGACAATGAGCAGTTCTTC. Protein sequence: CSAKDQTDNEQFF.